This T cell receptor beta chain originates from a study of blood T cell repertoires in COVID-19. Background on the study: Researchers got acute and convalescent COVID-19 samples from the United States, Italy and Spain. PBMCs, B-cell-depleted T cells, or T cells provided the cDNA or gDNA that made up the material.

In the original processing: Scientists estimated how many nucleated cells there were by amplifying reference gene primers. The method was immunoSEQ multiplex PCR; TCRdb's version includes in-frame clones alone and lacks a portion of them. The V and J calls and clone size are taken from that table; D and trimming were inferred from the DNA. In the table there are about 300,000 clones, 90% of which are singletons. The CDR3 is made up of 15 amino acids. Trimming pared 4 bases from V and 6 bases from J, leaving 16 bases between. Germline CDR1 and CDR2: SGHRS and YFSETQ. Participants came from around 25 US areas, aged roughly 18 to 95 years.

Material for sequencing was PBMCs or T cells enriched from blood (not recorded which). This chain uses TRBV5-1 with TRBJ2-2; maybe TRBD1 (5 bases). This receptor was obtained from a woman aged 18-29 years with acute COVID-19. The CDR3 here is CASSPDTVDSGELFF. CDR3 in DNA: TGCGCCAGCAGCCCGGACACCGTTGATTCCGGGGAGCTGTTTTTT.